This T cell receptor beta chain was captured in a study of T cell repertoires in cytomegalovirus infection. For the study at large: The authors relied on CMV epitopes, both recently identified HLA-C-restricted and well-studied HLA-B-restricted. Matching HLA type and CMV infection were both indicated by public TCR beta signatures.

Whole-study findings and limits: The ex vivo response showed dominance by HLA-C-restricted CMV-specific TCR beta clonotypes.

Concerning this clonotype: The antigen remains unidentified.

TCRdb itself ran the reads through MiXCR, one entry per CDR3 protein. The sample shows roughly 90,000 distinct CDR3 sequences, about 24% of them seen only once. The CDR3 totals 11 residues. The germline V gene encodes CDR1 SGHAT and CDR2 FQNNGV. V was cut by 1 base and J by 8 bases, with 5 bases left in between. The TCR was taken from a human donor in good health (CMV status not recorded). Some clones in this sample may be carry-over from other donors' samples. This material consisted of CD8+ T cells from cultured PBMCs, taken from culture after CMV antigen stimulation. The gene calls are TRBV11-2 and TRBJ1-2; no firm D call. This CDR3 reads CASSLGAGYTF. The DNA for the CDR3 is TGTGCCAGCAGCTTAGGGGCGGGCTACACCTTC.